Below, 27 T cell receptor beta chains from the same sample are listed, as sequenced in a study of blood T cell repertoires in COVID-19. Profiling relied on immunoSEQ multiplex PCR, and the TCRdb table lists in-frame clones only, not all of them. The sample has approximately 80,000 clones; under 85% are singletons. The specimen was peripheral blood. All receptors come from a human donor in a cohort sampled during active COVID-19.

This chain joins TRBV4-1 and TRBJ2-3; 12 bases fit TRBD2. From germline, CDR1 is MGHRA and CDR2 YSYEKL. The CDR3 has 17 amino acids. V gave up 0 bases and J gave up 8 bases; unmatched junction bases: 9. CDR3 residues: CASSQDTPLAGGRTQYF. CDR3 sequence (DNA): TGCGCCAGCAGCCAAGATACCCCCCTAGCGGGGGGGCGTACGCAGTATTTT.

This clone occurred a few times. The gene calls are TRBV15 and TRBJ1-3, with D unclear. CDR1 and CDR2 (germline): LNHNV, YYDKDF (reference sequence). The V end was cut by 1 base, the J end by 2 bases, with 12 bases between. There are 16 residues in the CDR3. CDR3 sequence: CATSRGRVFPGNTIYF. CDR3 nucleotides: TGTGCCACCAGCAGAGGCCGGGTGTTTCCTGGAAACACCATATATTTT.

The chain has TRBV2 and TRBJ1-2; TRBD1 matches 7 bases. V lost 4 bases and J lost 3; bases outside the gene matches: 8. The length of the CDR3 is 15 residues. Germline V lookup: CDR1 SNHLY, CDR2 FYNNEI. CDR3 sequence reads: CASSVGQKTYYGYTF. For the CDR3, the DNA is TGTGCCAGCAGTGTGGGACAGAAGACTTACTATGGCTACACCTTC. The variable domain in full, completed from reference TRBV2 and TRBJ1-2, reads EPEVTQTPSHQVTQMGQEVILRCVPISNHLYFYWYRQILGQKVEFLVSFYNNEISEKSEIFDDQFSVERPDGSNFTLKIRSTKLEDSAMYFCASSVGQKTYYGYTFGSGTRLTVV.

The chain recombines TRBV6-5 with TRBJ1-4, with D perhaps TRBD1 (5 bases). Germline V gene sequence: CDR1 MNHEY, CDR2 SVGAGI. This CDR3 is built from 13 residues. V lost 5 bases to trimming and J lost 8 bases, with 12 bases between them. The CDR3 DNA reads as TGTGCCAGCAGTCGACAGCGCGGAGAAAAACTGTTTTTT. It is translated as CASSRQRGEKLFF.

The chain recombines TRBV6-5 with TRBJ1-2; TRBD1 aligns across 8 bases. The V and J ends lost 4 bases and 2 bases, in that order; junction bases with no gene match: 3. Germline V CDR1 and CDR2: MNHEY, SVGAGI. The CDR3 length is 14 residues. The CDR3 coding sequence is TGTGCCAGCAGTTCCCGGACAGGGAACTATGGCTACACCTTC. It yields the protein CASSSRTGNYGYTF.

The chain employs TRBV29-1 and TRBJ1-2; 7 nucleotides agree with TRBD1. The CDR3 runs to 14 residues. V trimming: 3 bases; J trimming: 12 bases; junction bases outside the gene matches: 16. In germline, CDR1 is SQVTM, CDR2 ANQGSEA. Here the CDR3 reads CSVDTRGVSIGDTF. CDR3 DNA: TGCAGCGTTGATACCAGGGGGGTCTCTATTGGGGACACCTTC.

The chain couples TRBV6-5 to TRBJ2-7, with 8 bases matching TRBD1. Germline CDR1 MNHEY, CDR2 SVGAGI. The CDR3 sequence is 14 residues long. The trim removed 5 bases at V and 3 bases at J, leaving 6 bases unmatched. The CDR3 nucleotides read TGTGCCAGCAGTAGGACAGGGCAAGACTACGAGCAGTACTTC. It translates to CASSRTGQDYEQYF.

The chain has TRBV19 and TRBJ1-2, with a weak D call TRBD1 (5 bases). CDR3 length: 17 amino acids. CDR1 is LNHDA and CDR2 is SQIVND in the germline V gene (reference sequence). The germline V and J ends were trimmed by 5 bases and 0 bases, with 19 bases remaining between them. The CDR3 loop reads CASSVTSMGGANYGYTF. The CDR3 DNA reads TGTGCCAGTAGTGTAACCTCCATGGGGGGGGCTAACTATGGCTACACCTTC.

J is TRBJ1-5 and V is TRBV19, with TRBD1 identical over 8 bases. This CDR3 is 18 amino acids long. Germline V CDR1 and CDR2: LNHDA, SQIVND (reference sequence). The junction had 13 bases not matched to a gene; V was cut back by 6 bases and J by 0 bases. Written as DNA, the CDR3 is TGTGCCAGTAGCGTGGACAGGGCTCCGGGAAATAGCAATCAGCCCCAGCATTTT. Translating gives CASSVDRAPGNSNQPQHF.

This clone has more than one count but fewer than ten. This sequence joins TRBV7-2 and TRBJ1-1, with TRBD1 as a possible D gene (5 bases). Looked up from germline, CDR1 is SGHTA and CDR2 is FQGNSA. Trimming stripped 5 bases from V and 3 bases from J, with 16 bases between. There are 15 residues in the CDR3. The CDR3 region is CASSPYGGGYTEAFF. The CDR3 DNA follows: TGTGCCAGCAGCCCTTACGGGGGAGGGTACACTGAAGCTTTCTTT. Filled out from reference TRBV7-2 and TRBJ1-1, the complete variable domain reads GAGVSQSPSNKVTEKGKDVELRCDPISGHTALYWYRQSLGQGLEFLIYFQGNSAPDKSGLPSDRFSAERTGGSVSTLTIQRTQQEDSAVYLCASSPYGGGYTEAFFGQGTRLTVV.

The chain is built from TRBV5-6 and TRBJ2-7, with D tentatively TRBD1 (5 bases). V was shortened by 2 bases and J by 2 bases, with 14 bases between the two germline ends. The CDR3 is 15 residues long. Per germline, CDR1 SGHDT and CDR2 YYEEEE. CDR3: CASSLRQYPAYEQYF. The DNA for the CDR3 is TGTGCCAGCAGCTTAAGACAGTACCCGGCCTACGAGCAGTACTTC.

The V call is TRBV6-1, the J call TRBJ2-1; 10 bases align to TRBD2. Germline V gives CDR1 MNHNS, CDR2 SASEGT. V trimming: 3 bases; J trimming: 7 bases; junction bases outside the gene matches: 9. The CDR3 is made up of 16 amino acids. The DNA of the CDR3 is TGTGCCAGCAGTGACCTAGCGGGGGTCGGGGCGAATGAGCAGTTCTTC. The encoded protein is CASSDLAGVGANEQFF.

V usage is TRBV6-5 and J usage is TRBJ1-2; 7 bases are shared with TRBD1. Germline V CDR1 and CDR2: MNHEY, SVGAGI. This CDR3 spans 16 amino acids. V lost 2 bases, J lost 4 bases, and 10 bases stayed unmatched. This CDR3 is CASSYGRQGQIYGYTF. The CDR3 nucleotides are TGTGCCAGCAGTTACGGACGACAGGGTCAGATCTATGGCTACACCTTC.

The chain has TRBV3-1 (or the pseudogene TRBV3-2) and TRBJ2-5, with 8 bases lining up with TRBD1. The CDR3 has 17 amino acids. V trimming: 3 bases; J trimming: 4 bases; junction bases outside the gene matches: 13. From germline, CDR1 is LGHDT and CDR2 YNNKEL (reference sequence). The CDR3 DNA reads TGTGCCAGCAGCCATTTCGGACAGGGTCGTAAGGGAGAGACCCAGTACTTC. Translating gives CASSHFGQGRKGETQYF.

This clone was seen a handful of times. This chain uses TRBV5-1 with TRBJ1-2, with D perhaps matching TRBD1 (6 bases). The CDR3 totals 12 residues. Germline V CDR1 and CDR2: SGHRS, YFSETQ. The V gene lost 4 bases and the J gene lost 6 bases, with 10 bases spanning the gap. CDR3 sequence (DNA): TGCGCCAGCAGCGAACACAGGGATGGCTACACCTTC. Protein: CASSEHRDGYTF.

The rearrangement links TRBV5-6 to TRBJ2-1; 8 bases map to TRBD1. This CDR3 spans 16 amino acids. Germline CDR1 reads SGHDT; CDR2 reads YYEEEE. The trim removed 0 bases at V and 2 bases at J, leaving 4 bases unmatched. CDR3: CASSLDLGQAYNEQFF. CDR3 in DNA: TGTGCCAGCAGCTTGGATCTGGGACAGGCCTACAATGAGCAGTTCTTC.

This clone appeared a few times. The chain recombines TRBV7-8 with TRBJ2-2; 8 bases fit TRBD1. Germline loops: CDR1 SGHVS, CDR2 FQNEAQ. The CDR3 has 15 residues. The J segment lost 4 bases and the V segment lost 6 bases, leaving 7 bases of the junction unmatched. CDR3 DNA: TGTGCCAGCAGGTCCCAGGGGGCAAGCACCGGGGAGCTGTTTTTT. Encoded protein: CASRSQGASTGELFF.

This clone was counted a few times. The V gene is TRBV2, the J gene TRBJ2-7; D gene uncertain. This CDR3 comprises 12 residues. The V end lost 7 bases, the J end lost 3 bases, and 10 bases lay between the germline ends. The germline gives CDR1 SNHLY, CDR2 FYNNEI. CDR3 amino acids: CASTRLLYEQYF. The CDR3 nucleotides are TGTGCCAGCACGCGACTCCTCTACGAGCAGTACTTC.

The chain has TRBV5-1 and TRBJ2-5, with 10 bases matching TRBD2. The germline V gene has CDR1 SGHRS and CDR2 YFSETQ. CDR3 length: 18 residues. The ends lost 0 bases at V and 0 bases at J; junction bases unmatched: 8. This CDR3 reads CASSLGLAGARYQETQYF. In DNA, the CDR3 is TGCGCCAGCAGCTTGGGGCTAGCGGGGGCAAGGTACCAAGAGACCCAGTACTTC.

The chain combines TRBV28 with TRBJ1-6; D remains ambiguous. Germline CDR1 and CDR2: MDHEN and SYDVKM. Trimming pared 4 bases from V and 4 bases from J, leaving 8 bases between. This CDR3 is built from 14 residues. The CDR3 spells CASSYAGYNSPLHF. Written as DNA, the CDR3 is TGTGCCAGCAGTTACGCAGGTTATAATTCACCCCTCCACTTT.

This clone was counted between two and nine times. The chain links TRBV3-1 (or the pseudogene TRBV3-2) to TRBJ1-4; D remains ambiguous. Germline assignment: CDR1 LGHDT and CDR2 YNNKEL (reference sequence). V was clipped by 5 bases and J by 0 bases, with 10 bases between them. The CDR3 extends over 15 amino acids. The chain's CDR3 is CASSGASSTNEKLFF. The CDR3 coding sequence is TGTGCCAGCAGCGGAGCCAGTTCAACTAATGAAAAACTGTTTTTT.

V gene TRBV6-1 combines with J gene TRBJ2-1; 8 positions match TRBD2. The germline V gene encodes CDR1 MNHNS and CDR2 SASEGT. The V and J ends lost 2 bases and 4 bases, in that order; junction bases with no gene match: 4. The CDR3 is made up of 15 amino acids. CDR3 sequence (DNA): TGTGCCAGCAGTGAACGCCCTAGCGGGTACAATGAGCAGTTCTTC. Encoded protein: CASSERPSGYNEQFF.

In this sample, this clone turned up once. This chain links TRBV10-3 with TRBJ1-2; TRBD1 agrees at 12 bases. The CDR3 extends over 12 amino acids. Germline V gene lookup returns CDR1 ENHRY and CDR2 SYGVKD. V was pared by 11 bases and J by 8 bases, with 6 bases of the junction left unmatched. The DNA for the CDR3 is TGTGCCGTAGGGGACAGGGGGCAAGGCTACACCTTC. It yields the protein CAVGDRGQGYTF.

The CDR3 region has the DNA TGTGCCAGCAGCCAGGGACACACAGGGGTTCGGGGCTACACCTTC. Translated, it gives CASSQGHTGVRGYTF. V and J are TRBV3-1 (or the pseudogene TRBV3-2) and TRBJ1-2, with 7 positions matching TRBD1. V lost 3 bases and J lost 8; bases outside the gene matches: 12. Germline V gene data show CDR1 as LGHDT and CDR2 as YNNKEL (reference sequence). CDR3 size: 15 residues.

The gene calls are TRBV10-3 and TRBJ2-7, with TRBD2 identical over 10 bases. With 0 bases clipped from V and 1 base from J, the junction kept 3 bases outside the gene matches. This CDR3 has 16 residues. The germline V gene has CDR1 ENHRY and CDR2 SYGVKD. In DNA form, the CDR3 reads TGTGCCATCAGTGAGTCGGAGCGGGGGGGTTCCTACGAGCAGTACTTC. This codes for CAISESERGGSYEQYF.

This clone was detected once. The chain carries TRBV3-1 (or the pseudogene TRBV3-2) and TRBJ2-7; tentative D call: TRBD1 (7 bases). This CDR3 is built from 14 residues. V lost 4 bases, J lost 3 bases, and 13 bases lay in between. Germline CDR1 is LGHDT and CDR2 is YNNKEL (reference sequence). The CDR3, as DNA: TGTGCCAGCAGCCGAGACAGGGACTTCTACGAGCAGTACTTC. It translates to CASSRDRDFYEQYF.

The chain employs TRBV30 and TRBJ1-5; 9 nucleotides line up with TRBD1. The CDR3 runs to 18 residues. Trimming cost V 3 bases and J 1 base; bases outside gene matches: 13. Germline-derived CDR1 and CDR2 are GTSNPN and SVGIG (reference sequence). The CDR3, as DNA: TGTGCCTGGAGGGCGAAACCGGGACAGGGAAGAAGCAATCAGCCCCAGCATTTT. This encodes CAWRAKPGQGRSNQPQHF. Variable domain in full (rest from reference TRBV30 and TRBJ1-5): SQTIHQWPATLVQPVGSPLSLECTVEGTSNPNLYWYRQAAGRGLQLLFYSVGIGQISSEVPQNLSASRPQDRQFILSSKKLLLSDSGFYLCAWRAKPGQGRSNQPQHFGDGTRLSIL.